One and the same sample provided the 21 T cell receptor beta chains below, sequenced in a study of blood T cell repertoires in COVID-19. The method was immunoSEQ multiplex PCR; TCRdb's version includes in-frame clones alone and lacks a portion of them. This sample yields around 140,000 clones, of which around 86% are seen a single time; more than 8% belongs to the top ten. Input material: peripheral blood. Receptors originate from a human donor in a cohort sampled during active COVID-19.

V and J are TRBV7-2 and TRBJ2-7; D is uncertain. The V gene's germline CDR1 is SGHTA and CDR2 FQGNSA. V was cut by 5 bases and J by 7 bases, with 15 bases left in between. CDR3 length equals 13 residues. The CDR3, as DNA: TGTGCCAGCAGCCCCAAGGCCGGCGGAGAGCAGTACTTC. It is translated as CASSPKAGGEQYF.

The chain employs TRBV14 and TRBJ2-7; TRBD1 matches at 7 bases. Germline CDR1 reads SGHDN; CDR2 reads FVKESK. V shed 3 bases, J shed 2 bases, and the junction held 4 bases outside the gene matches. This CDR3 is built from 14 residues. The CDR3 reads CASSQYQGAYEQYF. The CDR3, as DNA: TGTGCCAGCAGCCAGTACCAGGGGGCCTACGAGCAGTACTTC.

This chain links TRBV6-2 or TRBV6-3 with TRBJ2-7, with 9 bases that match TRBD1. J gave up 4 bases and V 2 bases, and 3 bases lay outside the gene matches. The CDR3 extends over 14 amino acids. CDR1 is MNHEY, CDR2 SVGEGT, per germline. The CDR3 region is CASSYGTGIYEQYF. The CDR3 bases are TGTGCCAGCAGTTACGGGACAGGGATATACGAGCAGTACTTC.

This sequence joins TRBV11-2 and TRBJ2-1; TRBD2 might be the D (5 bases). The germline gives CDR1 SGHAT, CDR2 FQNNGV. V was pared by 6 bases and J by 5 bases, with 17 bases between. The CDR3 totals 15 residues. The CDR3 protein is CASRKRRSRDNEQFF. CDR3 in DNA: TGTGCCAGCAGAAAAAGGCGTTCGCGGGACAATGAGCAGTTCTTC.

The J gene is TRBJ2-7, the V gene TRBV18; D is perhaps TRBD1 (6 bases). The V end lost 6 bases, the J end lost 3 bases, and 15 bases lay between the germline ends. The germline V gene has CDR1 KGHSH and CDR2 LQKENI. The CDR3 covers 14 residues. The DNA of the CDR3 is TGTGCCAGCTCCGCGGACAGAGGGAACTACGAGCAGTACTTC. This gives the protein CASSADRGNYEQYF.

This rearrangement joins TRBV18 to TRBJ2-1; 8 nucleotides agree with TRBD2. There are 16 residues in the CDR3. V shed 2 bases, J shed 2 bases, and the junction held 5 bases outside the gene matches. Germline V gene lookup returns CDR1 KGHSH and CDR2 LQKENI. The CDR3 loop is CASSPSGGRTYNEQFF. The CDR3 DNA reads TGTGCCAGCTCACCATCGGGCGGGAGGACCTACAATGAGCAGTTCTTC.

This clone was observed a handful of times. V and J are TRBV28 and TRBJ1-1; D is ambiguous. Trimming stripped 2 bases from V and 4 bases from J, with 14 bases between. The CDR3 contains 15 residues. The V gene's germline CDR1 is MDHEN and CDR2 SYDVKM. The CDR3 sequence is CASSLQAPMGTEAFF. CDR3 bases: TGTGCCAGCAGTTTACAGGCACCCATGGGCACTGAAGCTTTCTTT.

The chain combines TRBV12-3 or TRBV12-4 with TRBJ1-2, with a weak D call TRBD1 (5 bases). The CDR3 runs to 13 residues. With 3 bases removed from V and 8 bases from J, the gap between germline ends came to 13 bases. As DNA, the CDR3 is TGTGCCAGCAGTTTCCGGGGGAGAGGGGGCTACACCTTC. Its protein product is CASSFRGRGGYTF.

V and J are TRBV6-5 and TRBJ1-3; D is unresolved. This CDR3 contains 16 residues. V was shortened by 2 bases and J by 6 bases, with 17 bases between the two germline ends. Germline CDR1 and CDR2: MNHEY and SVGAGI. CDR3 bases: TGTGCCAGCAGTTACAGACCGAACAGCCCCAAAAACACCATATATTTT. It specifies CASSYRPNSPKNTIYF.

The table lists this clone with a few counts. V gene TRBV6-5 combines with J gene TRBJ2-7; TRBD1 matches at 7 bases. This CDR3 spans 12 amino acids. V was pared by 8 bases and J by 6 bases, with 7 bases of the junction left unmatched. Germline loops: CDR1 MNHEY, CDR2 SVGAGI. The CDR3 sequence: CASRTTGPEQYF. The CDR3 coding sequence is TGTGCCAGCCGAACGACAGGGCCCGAGCAGTACTTC.

The chain carries TRBV3-1 (or the pseudogene TRBV3-2) and TRBJ2-3, with D perhaps matching TRBD2 (5 bases). The CDR3 consists of 14 residues. From germline, CDR1 is LGHDT and CDR2 YNNKEL (reference sequence). Trimming cost V 1 base and J 2 bases, with 7 bases left between them. CDR3 residues: CASSQVRDTDTQYF. Written as DNA, the CDR3 is TGTGCCAGCAGCCAAGTTCGGGACACAGATACGCAGTATTTT.

This chain uses TRBV19 with TRBJ2-1; 13 nucleotides line up with TRBD2. From germline, CDR1 is LNHDA and CDR2 SQIVND (reference sequence). Losses at the gene ends were 6 bases for V and 4 bases for J; bases not matched to a gene: 6. The CDR3 has 16 amino acids. The CDR3: CASRIRTSGRYNEQFF. The DNA of the CDR3 is TGTGCCAGTAGGATAAGGACTAGCGGGAGATACAATGAGCAGTTCTTC. The entire variable domain, with the rest obtained from reference TRBV19 and TRBJ2-1, is as follows: DGGITQSPKYLFRKEGQNVTLSCEQNLNHDAMYWYRQDPGQGLRLIYYSQIVNDFQKGDIAEGYSVSREKKESFPLTVTSAQKNPTAFYLCASRIRTSGRYNEQFFGPGTRLTVL.

The rearrangement joins TRBV5-6 to TRBJ1-2; D gene ambiguous. The CDR3 loop spans 15 amino acids. V was cut by 7 bases and J by 3 bases, with 19 bases left in between. Per the germline V gene, CDR1 is SGHDT and CDR2 is YYEEEE. CDR3 bases: TGTGCCAGCGGGCCAATTGTGGGTGGCGACTATGGCTACACCTTC. This encodes CASGPIVGGDYGYTF.

The rearrangement uses TRBV18 and TRBJ2-1, with D possibly TRBD1 on 6 matching bases. Germline CDR1 KGHSH, CDR2 LQKENI. This CDR3 contains 15 residues. V dropped 3 bases and J dropped 5 bases, with 14 bases sitting between them. For the CDR3, the DNA is TGTGCCAGCTCACCTGGACAGTACGCTAACAATGAGCAGTTCTTC. It is translated as CASSPGQYANNEQFF.

Comments on this clone: Other nucleotide sequences from this sample produce the same CDR3. This sequence joins TRBV20-1 and TRBJ2-7; D gene uncertain. Germline assignment: CDR1 DFQATT and CDR2 SNEGSKA (reference sequence). V was cut by 5 bases and J by 1 base, with 6 bases left in between. CDR3 length: 11 residues. In DNA form, the CDR3 reads TGCAGTGCTCCCAGGTCCTACGAGCAGTACTTC. It translates to CSAPRSYEQYF.

This chain connects TRBV4-2 to TRBJ2-7, with D uncertain. Germline loops: CDR1 LGHNA, CDR2 YNFKEQ. V was cut by 4 bases and J by 2 bases, with 15 bases left in between. The CDR3 is made up of 15 amino acids. The CDR3 DNA sequence: TGTGCCAGCAGCCCCTCCGGTAGTAATACCTACGAGCAGTACTTC. It encodes CASSPSGSNTYEQYF.

CDR3 sequence: CASGNRGLDEKLFF. The CDR3 region has the DNA TGCGCCAGCGGAAACAGGGGGCTGGATGAAAAACTGTTTTTT. This rearrangement joins TRBV5-1 to TRBJ1-4, with 9 nucleotides matching TRBD1. CDR1 is SGHRS, CDR2 YFSETQ, per germline. J was trimmed by 6 bases and V by 7 bases; bases with no gene match: 7. The CDR3 totals 14 residues. Looking up the rest from reference TRBV5-1 and TRBJ1-4 gives the full variable domain: KAGVTQTPRYLIKTRGQQVTLSCSPISGHRSVSWYQQTPGQGLQFLFEYFSETQRNKGNFPGRFSGRQFSNSRSEMNVSTLELGDSALYLCASGNRGLDEKLFFGSGTQLSVL.

This chain connects TRBV5-1 to TRBJ2-5, with TRBD2 matching 8 bases. CDR3 length equals 16 residues. The germline gives CDR1 SGHRS, CDR2 YFSETQ. V lost 0 bases to trimming and J lost 4 bases; unmatched junction nucleotides: 8. For the CDR3, the DNA is TGCGCCAGCAGCTTGGCAGTAGCGGGAATCGGAGAGACCCAGTACTTC. It specifies CASSLAVAGIGETQYF.

This chain joins TRBV7-8 and TRBJ1-5, with D maybe TRBD1 (6 bases). V dropped 0 bases and J dropped 0 bases, with 15 bases sitting between them. This CDR3 region has 18 residues. Germline assignment: CDR1 SGHVS and CDR2 FQNEAQ. The CDR3 bases are TGTGCCAGCAGCTTAGCCAGGGGACCGCGATATAGCAATCAGCCCCAGCATTTT. This encodes CASSLARGPRYSNQPQHF.

The chain has TRBV7-2 and TRBJ1-5; D perhaps matches TRBD1 (6 bases). The CDR3 covers 16 residues. Trimming cost V 1 base and J 1 base, with 11 bases left between them. The germline V gene has CDR1 SGHTA and CDR2 FQGNSA. The CDR3 bases are TGTGCCAGCAGCTTAGGATGGCAGGGGAGCAATCAGCCCCAGCATTTT. This codes for CASSLGWQGSNQPQHF.

This chain connects TRBV28 to TRBJ1-6; TRBD1 is a possible D gene (6 bases). Germline V gene lookup returns CDR1 MDHEN and CDR2 SYDVKM. The CDR3 length is 16 residues. The V end was cut by 3 bases, the J end by 0 bases, with 9 bases between. The chain's CDR3 is CASSFGGGSYNSPLHF. The CDR3 DNA follows: TGTGCCAGCAGTTTTGGGGGCGGCTCCTATAATTCACCCCTCCACTTT.